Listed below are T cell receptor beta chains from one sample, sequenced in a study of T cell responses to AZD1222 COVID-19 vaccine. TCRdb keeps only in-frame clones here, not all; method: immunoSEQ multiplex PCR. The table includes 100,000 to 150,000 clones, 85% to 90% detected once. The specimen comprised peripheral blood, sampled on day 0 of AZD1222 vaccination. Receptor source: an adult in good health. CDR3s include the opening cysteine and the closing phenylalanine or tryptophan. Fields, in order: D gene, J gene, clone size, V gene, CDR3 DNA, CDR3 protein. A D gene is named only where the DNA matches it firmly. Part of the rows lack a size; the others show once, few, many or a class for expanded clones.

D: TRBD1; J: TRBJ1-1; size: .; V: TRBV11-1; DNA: TGTGCCAGCAGCCGGGACAGGATCATTGAAACTTTCTTT; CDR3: CASSRDRIIETFF
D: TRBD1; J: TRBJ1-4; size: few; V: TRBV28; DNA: TGTGCCAGCAGAGACAGGGCGTTAGAAAAACTGTTTTTT; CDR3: CASRDRALEKLFF
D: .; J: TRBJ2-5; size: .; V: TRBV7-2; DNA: TGTGCCAGCAATGGGGAGTACCAAGAGACCCAGTACTTC; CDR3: CASNGEYQETQYF
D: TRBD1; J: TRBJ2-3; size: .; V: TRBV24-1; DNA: TGTGCCACCAGTGATCCGGACAGGTCGAACACAGATACGCAGTATTTT; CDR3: CATSDPDRSNTDTQYF
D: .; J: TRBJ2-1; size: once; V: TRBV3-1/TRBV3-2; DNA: TGTGCCAGCAGCCAAAGCTTGGGGGGGCTATACAATGAGCAGTTCTTC; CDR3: CASSQSLGGLYNEQFF
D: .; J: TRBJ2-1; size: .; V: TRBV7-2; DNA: TGTGCCAGCAGCTTAGGGGGGCCCAGCTCCTACAATGAGCAGTTCTTC; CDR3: CASSLGGPSSYNEQFF
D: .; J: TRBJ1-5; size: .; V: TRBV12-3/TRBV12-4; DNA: TGTGCCAGCAGGGTGACAGGCGGGCAGCCCCAGCATTTT; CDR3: CASRVTGGQPQHF
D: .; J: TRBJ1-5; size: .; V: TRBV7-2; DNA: TGTGCCAGCAGACGGGATGCGGGTCAGCCCCAGCATTTT; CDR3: CASRRDAGQPQHF
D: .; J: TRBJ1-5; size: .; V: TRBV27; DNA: TGTGCCAGCAGTTCAGGCGGGCCCCAGCGGGGCAATCAGCCCCAGCATTTT; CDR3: CASSSGGPQRGNQPQHF
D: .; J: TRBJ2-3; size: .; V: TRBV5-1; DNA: TGCGCCAGCAGCTTGAGGGCGACCACAGATACGCAGTATTTT; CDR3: CASSLRATTDTQYF
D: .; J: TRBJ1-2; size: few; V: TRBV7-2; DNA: TGTGCCAGCAGCCAGACCCTTTTTAACTATGGCTACACCTTC; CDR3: CASSQTLFNYGYTF
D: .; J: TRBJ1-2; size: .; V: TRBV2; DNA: TGTGCCAGCAGTGAATACGGGGCCGGCTACACCTTC; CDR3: CASSEYGAGYTF
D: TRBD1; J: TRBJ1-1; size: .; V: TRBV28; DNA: TGTGCCAGCAGCCCTCCAGGGGGGCAGAACACTGAAGCTTTCTTT; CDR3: CASSPPGGQNTEAFF
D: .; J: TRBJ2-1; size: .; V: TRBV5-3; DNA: TGTGCCAGAAGCTTGGCTTTGCTCTCCAGCCGCAAAAATGAGCAGTTCTTC; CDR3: CARSLALLSSRKNEQFF
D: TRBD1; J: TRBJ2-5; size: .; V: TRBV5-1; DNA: TGCGCCAGCAGCCCGGACAGGGACTTAGAGACCCAGTACTTC; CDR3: CASSPDRDLETQYF
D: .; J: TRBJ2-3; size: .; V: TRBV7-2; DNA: TGTGCCAGCAGCTCGTCCAGCACTAGCACAGATACGCAGTATTTT; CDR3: CASSSSSTSTDTQYF
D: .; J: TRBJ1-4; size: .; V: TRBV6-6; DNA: TGTGCCAGCAGACCATTCTCGGCCGCAACTAATGAAAAACTGTTTTTT; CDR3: CASRPFSAATNEKLFF
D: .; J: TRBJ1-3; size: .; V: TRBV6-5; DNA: TGTGCCAGCAGTTACTCGACTGTCTCTGGAAACACCATATATTTT; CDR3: CASSYSTVSGNTIYF
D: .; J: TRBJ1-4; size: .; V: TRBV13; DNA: TGTGCCAGCAGCTTAAATACACAGGGTGAAAAACTGTTTTTT; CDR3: CASSLNTQGEKLFF
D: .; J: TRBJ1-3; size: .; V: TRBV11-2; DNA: TGTGCCAGCAGACCTAACCTAACGGGTTGGGGGGTTGGAAACACCATATATTTT; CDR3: CASRPNLTGWGVGNTIYF
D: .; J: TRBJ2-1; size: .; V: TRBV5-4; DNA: TGTGCCAGCAGCCTAACCTTATCCAATGAGCAGTTCTTC; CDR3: CASSLTLSNEQFF
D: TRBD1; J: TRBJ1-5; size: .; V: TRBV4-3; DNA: TGCGCCAGCAGCCTGACCCGGACAGGGGATCGGTGGGGTCAGCCCCAGCATTTT; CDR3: CASSLTRTGDRWGQPQHF
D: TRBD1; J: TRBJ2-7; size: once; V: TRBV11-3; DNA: TGTGCCAGCAGCAAGACAGGGGTACCCTACGAGCAGTACTTC; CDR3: CASSKTGVPYEQYF
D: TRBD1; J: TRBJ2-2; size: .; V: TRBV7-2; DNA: TGTGCCAGCAGCTCGACAGGGGTAGGGACCGGGGAGCTGTTTTTT; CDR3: CASSSTGVGTGELFF
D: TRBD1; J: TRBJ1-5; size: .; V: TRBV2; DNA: TGTGCCAGTACCACAGGGGGCAAGCCCCAGCATTTT; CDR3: CASTTGGKPQHF
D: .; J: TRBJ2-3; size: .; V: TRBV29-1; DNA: TGCAGCGTTGACCCCGGGACAGATACGCAGTATTTT; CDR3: CSVDPGTDTQYF
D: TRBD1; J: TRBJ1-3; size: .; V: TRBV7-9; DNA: TGTGCCAGCAGCTCGACAGGGGCTGGAAACACCATATATTTT; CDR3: CASSSTGAGNTIYF
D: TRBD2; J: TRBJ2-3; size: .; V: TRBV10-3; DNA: TGTGCCATCAGTGAGGGCCTAGCGGCTAGCACAGATACGCAGTATTTT; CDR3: CAISEGLAASTDTQYF
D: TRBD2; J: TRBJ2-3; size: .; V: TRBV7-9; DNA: TGTGCCGGGGCTAGCGGGGGGGACCTAGATACGCAGTATTTT; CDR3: CAGASGGDLDTQYF
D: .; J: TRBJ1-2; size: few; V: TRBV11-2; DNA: TGTGCCAGCAGCTACCCCCGTTCCTATGGCTACACCTTC; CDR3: CASSYPRSYGYTF
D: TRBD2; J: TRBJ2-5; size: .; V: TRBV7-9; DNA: TGTGCCAGCAGCCCTAAGCTTCGACTAGCGGGCGGAGAGACCCAGTACTTC; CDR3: CASSPKLRLAGGETQYF
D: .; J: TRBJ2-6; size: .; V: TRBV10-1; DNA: TGCGCCAGCAGTGACGCCGGGGCCAACGTCCTGACTTTC; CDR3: CASSDAGANVLTF
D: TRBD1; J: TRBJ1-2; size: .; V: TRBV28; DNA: TGTGCCAGCAGCTCGCAACCGGGACAGGGGAGCGATGGCTACACCTTC; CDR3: CASSSQPGQGSDGYTF
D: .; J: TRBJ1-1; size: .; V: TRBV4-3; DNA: TGCGCCAGCAGCCAAATCCCAACCGGGAAGAACACTGAAGCTTTCTTT; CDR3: CASSQIPTGKNTEAFF
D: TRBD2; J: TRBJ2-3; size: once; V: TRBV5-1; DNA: TGCGCCAGCAGCTTGGCGGGCGGGGGGGCAGATACGCAGTATTTT; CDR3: CASSLAGGGADTQYF
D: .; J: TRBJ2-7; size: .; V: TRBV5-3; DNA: TGTGCCAGAAGGGGGGACGAGGTGAGCTCCTACGAGCAGTACTTC; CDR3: CARRGDEVSSYEQYF
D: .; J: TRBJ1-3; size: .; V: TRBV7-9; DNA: TGTGCCAGCAGCTCCGACGGGAGCTCTGGAAACACCATATATTTT; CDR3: CASSSDGSSGNTIYF
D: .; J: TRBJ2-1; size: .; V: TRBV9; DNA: TGTGCCAGCAGCCCCCTATTCCATCCAGGTGAGCAGTTCTTC; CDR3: CASSPLFHPGEQFF
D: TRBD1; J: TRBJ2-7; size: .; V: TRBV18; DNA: TGTGCCAGCTCACCCTTTGTACAGGGGGAGCAGTACTTC; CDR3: CASSPFVQGEQYF
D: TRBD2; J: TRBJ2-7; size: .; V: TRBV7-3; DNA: TGTGCCAGCAGCCCCACTAGCGGGGGATACGAGCAGTACTTC; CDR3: CASSPTSGGYEQYF
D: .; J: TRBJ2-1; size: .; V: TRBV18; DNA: TGTGCCAGCTCACCAACCCCGAGCTACAATGAGCAGTTCTTC; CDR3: CASSPTPSYNEQFF
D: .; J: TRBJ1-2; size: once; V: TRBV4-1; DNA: TGCGCCAGCAGCCAAGGAATGGGCAGGGGTCCTGACTATGGCTACACCTTC; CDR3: CASSQGMGRGPDYGYTF